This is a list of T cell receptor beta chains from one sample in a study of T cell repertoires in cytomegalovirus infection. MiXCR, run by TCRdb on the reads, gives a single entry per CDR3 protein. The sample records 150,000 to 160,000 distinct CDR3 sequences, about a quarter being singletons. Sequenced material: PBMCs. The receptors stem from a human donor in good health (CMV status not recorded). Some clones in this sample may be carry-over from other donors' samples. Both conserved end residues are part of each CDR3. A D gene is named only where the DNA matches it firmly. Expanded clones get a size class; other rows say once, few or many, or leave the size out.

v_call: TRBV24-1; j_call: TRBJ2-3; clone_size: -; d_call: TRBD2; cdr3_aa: CATSDTLAGADTQYF; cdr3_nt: TGTGCCACCAGTGATACGCTAGCGGGAGCAGATACGCAGTATTTT
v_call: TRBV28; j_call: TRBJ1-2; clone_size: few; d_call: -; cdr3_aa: CASSFRTPLYTF; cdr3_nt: TGTGCCAGCAGTTTTAGGACGCCCTTATACACCTTC
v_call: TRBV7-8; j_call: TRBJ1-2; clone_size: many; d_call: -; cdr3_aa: CASSPTDYGYTF; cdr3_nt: TGTGCCAGCAGTCCTACCGACTATGGCTACACCTTC
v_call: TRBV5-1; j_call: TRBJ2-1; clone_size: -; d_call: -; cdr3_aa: CASSLSPVSYNEQFF; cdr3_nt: TGCGCCAGCAGCTTATCCCCGGTTTCCTACAATGAGCAGTTCTTC
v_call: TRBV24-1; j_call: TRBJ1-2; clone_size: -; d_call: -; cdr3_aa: CATSEGLGYGYTF; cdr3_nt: TGTGCCACCAGTGAAGGCCTGGGCTATGGCTACACCTTC
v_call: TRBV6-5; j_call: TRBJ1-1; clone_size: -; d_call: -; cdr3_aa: CASSRRRRESGEAFF; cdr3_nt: TGTGCCAGCAGTCGGAGGAGACGTGAGTCTGGTGAAGCTTTCTTT
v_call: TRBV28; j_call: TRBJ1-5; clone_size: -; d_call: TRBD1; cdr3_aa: CASRDRAFSGNQPQHF; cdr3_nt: TGTGCCAGCCGGGACAGGGCTTTCTCGGGCAATCAGCCCCAGCATTTT
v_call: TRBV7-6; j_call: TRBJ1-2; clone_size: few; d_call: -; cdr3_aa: CASSLAAGLSYGYTF; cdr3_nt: TGTGCCAGCAGCTTAGCCGCGGGACTTAGCTATGGCTACACCTTC
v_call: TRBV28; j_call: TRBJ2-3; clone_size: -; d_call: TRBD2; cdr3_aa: CASGGLAGLTDTQYF; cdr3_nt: TGTGCCAGCGGGGGACTAGCGGGCCTGACAGATACGCAGTATTTT
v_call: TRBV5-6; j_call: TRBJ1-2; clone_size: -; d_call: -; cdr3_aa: CASSLAGEVIYGYTF; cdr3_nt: TGTGCCAGCAGCTTGGCAGGAGAGGTGATCTATGGCTACACCTTC
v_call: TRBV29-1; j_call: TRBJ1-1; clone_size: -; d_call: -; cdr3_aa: CSGVREGTEAFF; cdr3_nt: TGCAGCGGAGTGAGGGAGGGCACTGAAGCTTTCTTT
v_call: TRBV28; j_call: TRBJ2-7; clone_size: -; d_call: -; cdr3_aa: CASSLSGVGYEQYF; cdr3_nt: TGTGCCAGCAGTTTATCCGGGGTAGGCTACGAGCAGTACTTC
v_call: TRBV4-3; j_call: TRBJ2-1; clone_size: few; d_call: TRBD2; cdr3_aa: CASTAVRESSYNEQFF; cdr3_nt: TGCGCCAGCACCGCAGTGCGGGAGAGCTCCTACAATGAGCAGTTCTTC
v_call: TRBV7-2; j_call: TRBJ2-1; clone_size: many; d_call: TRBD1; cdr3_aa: CASSLMGRQGAFSNEQFF; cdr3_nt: TGTGCCAGCAGCTTAATGGGAAGGCAGGGGGCGTTTAGCAATGAGCAGTTCTTC
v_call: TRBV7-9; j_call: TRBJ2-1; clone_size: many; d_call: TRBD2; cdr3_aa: CASSWLAGVTNEQFF; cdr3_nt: TGTGCCAGCAGCTGGCTAGCGGGAGTCACCAATGAGCAGTTCTTC
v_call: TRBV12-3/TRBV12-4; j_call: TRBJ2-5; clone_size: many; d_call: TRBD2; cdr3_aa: CASSAGTSAQETQYF; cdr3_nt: TGTGCCAGCAGTGCCGGGACTAGCGCGCAAGAGACCCAGTACTTC
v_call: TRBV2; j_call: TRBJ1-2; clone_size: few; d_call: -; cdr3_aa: CASRGDVDGYTF; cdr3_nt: TGTGCCAGCAGGGGAGACGTGGATGGCTACACCTTC
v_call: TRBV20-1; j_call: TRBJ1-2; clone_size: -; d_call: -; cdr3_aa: CSARGGTNYGYTF; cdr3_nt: TGCAGTGCTAGAGGGGGGACTAACTATGGCTACACCTTC
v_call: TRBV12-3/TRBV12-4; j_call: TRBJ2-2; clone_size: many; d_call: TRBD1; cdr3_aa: CASRVDRGITGELFF; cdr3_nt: TGTGCCAGCAGGGTTGACAGGGGGATCACCGGGGAGCTGTTTTTT
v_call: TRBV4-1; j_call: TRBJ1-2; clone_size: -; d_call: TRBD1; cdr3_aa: CASSIDTGTGSLYGYTF; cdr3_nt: TGCGCCAGCAGCATCGATACCGGGACAGGTTCCCTCTATGGCTACACCTTC
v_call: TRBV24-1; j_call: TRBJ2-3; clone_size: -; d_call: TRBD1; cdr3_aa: CATSDLGTGSTDTQYF; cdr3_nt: TGTGCCACCAGTGATTTGGGGACAGGGAGCACAGATACGCAGTATTTT
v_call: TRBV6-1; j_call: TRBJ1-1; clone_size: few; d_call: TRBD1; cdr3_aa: CASSQDRVSEAFF; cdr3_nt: TGTGCCAGCAGCCAGGACAGGGTTTCTGAAGCTTTCTTT
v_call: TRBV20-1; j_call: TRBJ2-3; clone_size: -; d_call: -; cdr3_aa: CSARMTDTQYF; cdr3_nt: TGCAGTGCTAGAATGACAGATACGCAGTATTTT
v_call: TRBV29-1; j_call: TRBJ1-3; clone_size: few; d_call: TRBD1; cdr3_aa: CSGRDRGPGNTIYF; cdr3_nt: TGCAGCGGTAGGGACAGGGGGCCTGGAAACACCATATATTTT
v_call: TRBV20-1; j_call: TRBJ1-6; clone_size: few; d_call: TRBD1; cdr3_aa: CSATRGTGVDSPLHF; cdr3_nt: TGCAGTGCCACTCGCGGGACAGGGGTCGACTCACCCCTCCACTTT
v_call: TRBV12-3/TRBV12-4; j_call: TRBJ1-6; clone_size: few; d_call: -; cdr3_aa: CASSPKRPGSQGRLGNSPLHF; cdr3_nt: TGTGCCAGCAGTCCCAAACGCCCCGGGAGCCAAGGACGACTAGGGAATTCACCCCTCCACTTT
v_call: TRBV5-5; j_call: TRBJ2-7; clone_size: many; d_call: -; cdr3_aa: CASSPDVSDEQYF; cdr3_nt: TGTGCCAGCAGTCCTGATGTTTCGGACGAGCAGTACTTC
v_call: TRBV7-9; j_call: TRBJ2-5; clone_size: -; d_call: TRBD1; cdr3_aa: CASSTRDRGPYQETQYF; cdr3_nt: TGTGCCAGCAGCACTCGGGACAGGGGGCCGTACCAAGAGACCCAGTACTTC
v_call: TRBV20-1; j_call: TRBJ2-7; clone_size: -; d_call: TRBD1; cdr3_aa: CSASVARDRARYEQYF; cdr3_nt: TGCAGTGCTAGTGTTGCCCGGGACAGAGCCAGGTACGAGCAGTACTTC
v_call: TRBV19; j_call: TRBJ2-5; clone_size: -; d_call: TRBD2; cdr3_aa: CASSIGTSGFETQYF; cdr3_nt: TGTGCCAGTAGTATAGGGACTAGCGGGTTTGAGACCCAGTACTTC
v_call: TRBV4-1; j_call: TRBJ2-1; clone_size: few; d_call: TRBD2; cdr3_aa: CASSQLLAGAFNEQFF; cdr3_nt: TGCGCCAGCAGCCAGTTGCTAGCGGGAGCCTTCAATGAGCAGTTCTTC
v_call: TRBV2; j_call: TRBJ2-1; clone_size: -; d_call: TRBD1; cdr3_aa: CASSDDRDGAKDNEQFF; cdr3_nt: TGTGCCAGCAGTGACGACAGGGACGGAGCTAAGGACAATGAGCAGTTCTTC